What follows is one TCR beta chain and its context. The CDR3 runs to 16 residues. Germline trimming cut 3 bases from V and 2 bases from J; bases unmatched to any gene: 10. Germline-derived CDR1 and CDR2 are SGHVS and FNYEAQ. This specimen comes from a study of T cells after somatic rescue of genetic block. The repertoire was sequenced with immunoSEQ multiplex PCR; TCRdb's copy has only in-frame clones and lacks some. The sample has about 15,000 clones, around 70% seen once; the top ten hold 12% to 15%. The chain has TRBV7-6 and TRBJ2-7; TRBD2 matches at 7 bases. Sequenced sample: peripheral blood mononuclear cells (PBMCs). The receptor comes from a boy aged 10-17 years. The CDR3, as DNA: TGTGCCAGCAGCTTCGGGTCGGCGGGGGTTCCCTACGAGCAGTACTTC. This encodes CASSFGSAGVPYEQYF.